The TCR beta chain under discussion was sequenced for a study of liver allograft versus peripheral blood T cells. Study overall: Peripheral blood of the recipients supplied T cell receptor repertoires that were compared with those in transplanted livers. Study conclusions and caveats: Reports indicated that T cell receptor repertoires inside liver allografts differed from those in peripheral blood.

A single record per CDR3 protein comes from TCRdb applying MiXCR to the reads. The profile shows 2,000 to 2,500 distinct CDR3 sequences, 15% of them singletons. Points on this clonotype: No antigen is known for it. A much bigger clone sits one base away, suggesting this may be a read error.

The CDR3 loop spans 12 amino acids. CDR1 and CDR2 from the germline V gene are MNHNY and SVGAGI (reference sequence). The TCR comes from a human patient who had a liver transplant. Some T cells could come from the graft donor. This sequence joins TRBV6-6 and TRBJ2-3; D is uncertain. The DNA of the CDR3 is TGTGCCAGCAGTACCTACACAGATACGCAGTGTTTT. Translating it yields CASSTYTDTQCF.